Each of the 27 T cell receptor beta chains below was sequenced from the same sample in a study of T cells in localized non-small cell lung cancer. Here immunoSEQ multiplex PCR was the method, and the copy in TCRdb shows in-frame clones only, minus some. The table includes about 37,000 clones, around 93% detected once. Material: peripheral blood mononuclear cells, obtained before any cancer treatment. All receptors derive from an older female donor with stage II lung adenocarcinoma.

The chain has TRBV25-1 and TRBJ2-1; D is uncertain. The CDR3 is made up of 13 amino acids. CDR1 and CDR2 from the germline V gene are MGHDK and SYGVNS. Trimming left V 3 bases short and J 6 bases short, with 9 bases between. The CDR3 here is CASSDPPINEQFF. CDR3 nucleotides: TGTGCCAGCAGTGACCCGCCCATCAATGAGCAGTTCTTC.

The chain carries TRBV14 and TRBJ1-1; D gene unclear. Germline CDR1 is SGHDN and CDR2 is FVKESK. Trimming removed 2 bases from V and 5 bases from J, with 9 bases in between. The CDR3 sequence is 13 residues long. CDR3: CASSQQRVTEAFF. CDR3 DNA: TGTGCCAGCAGCCAACAGAGGGTGACTGAAGCTTTCTTT. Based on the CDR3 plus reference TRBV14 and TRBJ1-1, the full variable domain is EAGVTQFPSHSVIEKGQTVTLRCDPISGHDNLYWYRRVMGKEIKFLLHFVKESKQDESGMPNNRFLAERTGGTYSTLKVQPAELEDSGVYFCASSQQRVTEAFFGQGTRLTVV.

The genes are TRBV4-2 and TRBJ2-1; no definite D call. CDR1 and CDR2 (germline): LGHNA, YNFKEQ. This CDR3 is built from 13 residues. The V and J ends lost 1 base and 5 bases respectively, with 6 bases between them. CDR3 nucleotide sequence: TGTGCCAGCAGCCAAGTGGTTAACAATGAGCAGTTCTTC. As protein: CASSQVVNNEQFF.

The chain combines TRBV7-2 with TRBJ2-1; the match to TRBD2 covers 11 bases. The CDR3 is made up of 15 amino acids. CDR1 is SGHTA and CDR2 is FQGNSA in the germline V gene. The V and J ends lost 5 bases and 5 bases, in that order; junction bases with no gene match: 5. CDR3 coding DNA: TGTGCCAGCAGCATCAGGACTAGCGGGCACAATGAGCAGTTCTTC. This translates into CASSIRTSGHNEQFF.

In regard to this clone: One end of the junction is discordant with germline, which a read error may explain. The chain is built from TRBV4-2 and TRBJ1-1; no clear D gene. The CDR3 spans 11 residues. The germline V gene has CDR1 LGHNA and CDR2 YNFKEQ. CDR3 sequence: CASRQGTEAFF. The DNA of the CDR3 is TGTGCCAGCAGACAAGGCACTGAAGCTTTCTTT.

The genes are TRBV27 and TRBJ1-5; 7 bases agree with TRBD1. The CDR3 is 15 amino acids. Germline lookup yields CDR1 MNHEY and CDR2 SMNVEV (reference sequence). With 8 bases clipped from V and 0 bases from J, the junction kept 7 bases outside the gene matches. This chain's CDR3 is CASGDRQDSNQPQHF. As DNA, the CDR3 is TGTGCCAGCGGGGACAGACAAGATAGCAATCAGCCCCAGCATTTT.

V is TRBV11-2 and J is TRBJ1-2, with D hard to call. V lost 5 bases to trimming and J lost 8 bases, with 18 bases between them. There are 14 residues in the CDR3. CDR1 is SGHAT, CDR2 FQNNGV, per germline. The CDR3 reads CASSPNLQTSGYTF. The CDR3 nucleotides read TGTGCCAGCAGCCCCAACCTTCAGACAAGCGGCTACACCTTC.

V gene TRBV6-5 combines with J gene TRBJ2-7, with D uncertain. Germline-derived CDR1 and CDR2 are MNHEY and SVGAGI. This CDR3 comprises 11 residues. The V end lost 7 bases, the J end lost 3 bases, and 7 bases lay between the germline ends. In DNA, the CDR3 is TGTGCCAGCACATTTCTCTACGAGCAGTACTTC. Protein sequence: CASTFLYEQYF.

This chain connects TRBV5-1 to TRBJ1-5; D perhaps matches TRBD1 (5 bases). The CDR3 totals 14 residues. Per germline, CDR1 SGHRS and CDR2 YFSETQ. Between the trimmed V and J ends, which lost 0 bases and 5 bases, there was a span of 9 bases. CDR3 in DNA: TGCGCCAGCAGCTTGGGCAGCAGGGATCAGCCCCAGCATTTT. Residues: CASSLGSRDQPQHF.

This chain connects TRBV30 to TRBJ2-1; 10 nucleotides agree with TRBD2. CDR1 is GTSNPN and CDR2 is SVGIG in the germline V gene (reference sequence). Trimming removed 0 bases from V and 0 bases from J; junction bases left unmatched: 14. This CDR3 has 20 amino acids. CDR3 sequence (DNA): TGTGCCTGGAGTGTACGGGGGGGACTAGCGCTGCGGAGCTCCTACAATGAGCAGTTCTTC. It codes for CAWSVRGGLALRSSYNEQFF.

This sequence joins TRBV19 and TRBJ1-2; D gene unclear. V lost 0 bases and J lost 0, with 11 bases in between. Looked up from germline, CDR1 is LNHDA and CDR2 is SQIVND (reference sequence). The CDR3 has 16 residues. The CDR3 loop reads CASSIEIGRANYGYTF. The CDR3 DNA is TGTGCCAGTAGTATAGAAATCGGGAGAGCTAACTATGGCTACACCTTC.

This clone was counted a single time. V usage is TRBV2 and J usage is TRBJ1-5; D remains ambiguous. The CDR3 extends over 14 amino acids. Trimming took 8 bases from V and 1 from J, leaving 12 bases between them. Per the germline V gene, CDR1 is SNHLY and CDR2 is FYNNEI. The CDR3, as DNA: TGTGCCAGCCAGGACGTCTTAAGCAATCAGCCCCAGCATTTT. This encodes CASQDVLSNQPQHF.

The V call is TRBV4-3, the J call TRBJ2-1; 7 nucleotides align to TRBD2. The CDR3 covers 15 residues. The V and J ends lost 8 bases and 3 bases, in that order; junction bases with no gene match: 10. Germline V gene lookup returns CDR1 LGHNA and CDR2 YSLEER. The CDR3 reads CASGRERINYNEQFF. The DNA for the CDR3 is TGCGCCAGCGGGCGGGAGCGAATAAACTACAATGAGCAGTTCTTC.

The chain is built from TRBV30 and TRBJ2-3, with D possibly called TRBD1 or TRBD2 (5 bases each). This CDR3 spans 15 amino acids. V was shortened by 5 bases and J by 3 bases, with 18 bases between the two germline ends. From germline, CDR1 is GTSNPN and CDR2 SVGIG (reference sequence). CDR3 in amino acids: CAWGARSRGTDTQYF. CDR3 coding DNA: TGTGCCTGGGGGGCGAGGTCGAGGGGTACAGATACGCAGTATTTT.

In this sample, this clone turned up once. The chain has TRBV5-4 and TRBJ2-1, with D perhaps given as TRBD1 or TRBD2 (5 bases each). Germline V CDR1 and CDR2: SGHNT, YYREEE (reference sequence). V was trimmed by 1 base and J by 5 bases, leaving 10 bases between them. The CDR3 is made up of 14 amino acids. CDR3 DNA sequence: TGTGCCAGCAGCTTGTGGGGGTTTAACAATGAGCAGTTCTTC. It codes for CASSLWGFNNEQFF.

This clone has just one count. CDR3 in DNA: TGTGCCAGTAGTACAATCGGGGGGGGCCTCGGTGAGCAGTTCTTC. Its protein is CASSTIGGGLGEQFF. The chain joins TRBV19 to TRBJ2-1; 8 nucleotides agree with TRBD2. The V gene end was trimmed by 4 bases and the J gene end by 9 bases; junction bases not matched to a gene: 11. The CDR3 has 15 residues. CDR1 is LNHDA and CDR2 is SQIVND in the germline V gene (reference sequence).

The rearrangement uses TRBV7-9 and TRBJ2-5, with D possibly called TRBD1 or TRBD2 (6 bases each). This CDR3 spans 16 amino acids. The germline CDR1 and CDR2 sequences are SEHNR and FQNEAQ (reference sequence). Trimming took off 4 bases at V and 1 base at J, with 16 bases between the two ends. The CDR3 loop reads CASSYLGGRGQETQYF. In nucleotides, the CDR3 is TGTGCCAGCAGCTACCTCGGGGGCAGGGGCCAAGAGACCCAGTACTTC.

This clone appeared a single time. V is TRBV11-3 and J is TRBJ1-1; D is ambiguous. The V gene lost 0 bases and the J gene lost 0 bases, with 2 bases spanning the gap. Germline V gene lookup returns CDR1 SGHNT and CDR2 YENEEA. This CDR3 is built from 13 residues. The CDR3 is CASSLELNTEAFF. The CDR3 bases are TGTGCCAGCAGCTTAGAATTGAACACTGAAGCTTTCTTT.

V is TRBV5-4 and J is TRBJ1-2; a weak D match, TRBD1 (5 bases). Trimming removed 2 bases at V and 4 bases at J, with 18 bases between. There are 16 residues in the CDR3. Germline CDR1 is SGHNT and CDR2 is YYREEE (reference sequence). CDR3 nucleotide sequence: TGTGCCAGCAGCTTCGACCGTGGGGGAGTATCCTATGGCTACACCTTC. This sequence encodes CASSFDRGGVSYGYTF.

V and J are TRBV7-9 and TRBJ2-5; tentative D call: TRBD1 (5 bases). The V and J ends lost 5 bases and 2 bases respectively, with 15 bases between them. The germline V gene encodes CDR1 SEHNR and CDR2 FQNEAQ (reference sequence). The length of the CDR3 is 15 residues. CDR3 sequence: CASSPRPQGQETQYF. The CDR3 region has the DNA TGTGCCAGCAGCCCCCGACCGCAGGGACAAGAGACCCAGTACTTC.

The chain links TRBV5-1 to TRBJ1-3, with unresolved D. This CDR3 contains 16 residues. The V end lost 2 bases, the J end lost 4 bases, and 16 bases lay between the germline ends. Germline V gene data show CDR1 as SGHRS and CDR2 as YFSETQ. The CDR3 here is CASSFNNRGSGNTIYF. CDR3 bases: TGCGCCAGCAGCTTCAATAACCGAGGATCGGGAAACACCATATATTTT.

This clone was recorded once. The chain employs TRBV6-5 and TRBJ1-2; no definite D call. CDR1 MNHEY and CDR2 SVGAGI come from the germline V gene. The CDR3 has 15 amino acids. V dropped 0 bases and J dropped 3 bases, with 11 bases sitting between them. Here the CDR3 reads CASSYSTVYHYGYTF. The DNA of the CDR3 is TGTGCCAGCAGTTACTCCACAGTCTACCACTATGGCTACACCTTC.

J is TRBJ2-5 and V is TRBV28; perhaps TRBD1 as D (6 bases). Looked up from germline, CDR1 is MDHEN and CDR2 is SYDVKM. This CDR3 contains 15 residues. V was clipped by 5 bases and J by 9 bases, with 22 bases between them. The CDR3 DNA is TGTGCCAGCAGTCCACGGCAACAGGGACCCCGGGCCCAGTACTTC. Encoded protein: CASSPRQQGPRAQYF.

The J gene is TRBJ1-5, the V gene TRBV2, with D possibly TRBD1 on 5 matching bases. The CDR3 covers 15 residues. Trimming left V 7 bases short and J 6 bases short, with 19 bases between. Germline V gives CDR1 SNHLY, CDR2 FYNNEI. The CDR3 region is CASTGDGRKLQPQHF. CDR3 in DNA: TGTGCCAGCACTGGGGACGGCAGGAAACTTCAGCCCCAGCATTTT.

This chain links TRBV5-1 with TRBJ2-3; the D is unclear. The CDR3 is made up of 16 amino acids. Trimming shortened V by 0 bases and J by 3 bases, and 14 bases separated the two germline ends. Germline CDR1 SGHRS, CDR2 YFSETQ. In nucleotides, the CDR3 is TGCGCCAGCAGCTTGGCCGGCGGTTCCTCTACAGATACGCAGTATTTT. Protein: CASSLAGGSSTDTQYF.

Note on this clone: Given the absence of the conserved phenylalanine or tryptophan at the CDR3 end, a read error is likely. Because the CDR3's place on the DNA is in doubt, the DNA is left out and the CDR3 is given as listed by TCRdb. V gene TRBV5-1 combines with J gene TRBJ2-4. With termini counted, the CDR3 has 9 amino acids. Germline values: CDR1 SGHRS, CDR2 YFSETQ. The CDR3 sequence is CASSRALDV.

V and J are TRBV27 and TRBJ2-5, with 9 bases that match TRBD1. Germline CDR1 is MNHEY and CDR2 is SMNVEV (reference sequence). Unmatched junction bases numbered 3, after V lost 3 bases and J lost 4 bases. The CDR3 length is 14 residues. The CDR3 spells CASSLRDRVETQYF. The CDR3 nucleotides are TGTGCCAGCAGTTTGAGGGACAGGGTAGAGACCCAGTACTTC.